Following are 22 T cell receptor beta chains from one sample sequenced in a study of cytomegalovirus exposure and HLA in healthy donors. PCR primers comprised 60 Vbeta and 13 Jbeta primers. Libraries were prepared by immunoSEQ multiplex PCR; TCRdb keeps only in-frame clonotypes and omits some of them. This sample yields just over 150,000 clones, of which roughly 80% are seen a single time; 6.3% belongs to the top ten. The source material was PBMCs. The receptors here all came from a male donor in good health and CMV-seropositive.

The gene calls are TRBV4-1 and TRBJ2-4; possibly TRBD1 for D (6 bases). Germline V CDR1 and CDR2: MGHRA, YSYEKL. The CDR3 is 17 residues long. The V and J ends lost 0 bases and 8 bases respectively, with 20 bases between them. The CDR3, as DNA: TGCGCCAGCAGCCAAGATCGGGATTCAACAGGGTCCCACATTCAGTACTTC. As protein: CASSQDRDSTGSHIQYF.

Here the CDR3 reads CSVLNLANKNIQYF. The CDR3 nucleotides read TGCAGCGTACTTAATCTAGCTAACAAAAACATTCAGTACTTC. This chain joins TRBV29-1 and TRBJ2-4; a weak D match, TRBD2 (5 bases). Looked up from germline, CDR1 is SQVTM and CDR2 is ANQGSEA. This CDR3 has 14 residues. The V end was cut by 6 bases, the J end by 3 bases, with 15 bases between.

This sequence joins TRBV27 and TRBJ1-5; 8 bases agree with TRBD1. Germline CDR1 reads MNHEY; CDR2 reads SMNVEV (reference sequence). This CDR3 comprises 17 residues. With 4 bases clipped from V and 3 bases from J, the junction kept 11 bases outside the gene matches. Here the CDR3 DNA reads TGTGCCAGCAGTTCCACCGGGACAGGCCGCTTCAATCAGCCCCAGCATTTT. Amino acid sequence: CASSSTGTGRFNQPQHF.

V gene TRBV6-1 combines with J gene TRBJ1-2; 8 bases are a match to TRBD1. CDR3 length: 13 amino acids. The junction had 4 bases not matched to a gene; V was cut back by 6 bases and J by 4 bases. In germline, CDR1 is MNHNS, CDR2 SASEGT. Written as DNA, the CDR3 is TGTGCCAGCAGCCTGACAGGGGTCTATGGCTACACCTTC. Protein sequence: CASSLTGVYGYTF.

The chain uses TRBV18 and TRBJ2-7, with D tentatively TRBD1 (5 bases). CDR1 and CDR2 from the germline V gene are KGHSH and LQKENI. Trimming took off 2 bases at V and 5 bases at J, with 10 bases between the two ends. The CDR3 has 13 residues. DNA for the CDR3: TGTGCCAGCTCACCAAGGGGCGGCAACGAGCAGTACTTC. Protein sequence: CASSPRGGNEQYF.

The gene calls are TRBV27 and TRBJ2-5; D is perhaps TRBD2 (6 bases). The length of the CDR3 is 14 residues. The ends were cut back, 2 bases at V and 1 base at J, with 8 bases in the middle. From germline, CDR1 is MNHEY and CDR2 SMNVEV (reference sequence). Here the CDR3 DNA reads TGTGCCAGCAGTTTAGGGGGGTCCCAAGAGACCCAGTACTTC. It translates to CASSLGGSQETQYF.

The chain employs TRBV5-1 and TRBJ2-5; D unclear. Germline-derived CDR1 and CDR2 are SGHRS and YFSETQ. V lost 1 base and J lost 3, with 13 bases in between. The CDR3 sequence is 15 residues long. CDR3 region: CASSLPPRQKETQYF. In nucleotides, the CDR3 is TGCGCCAGCAGCTTGCCCCCCCGCCAGAAAGAGACCCAGTACTTC.

The chain joins TRBV7-6 to TRBJ2-1; 12 nucleotides line up with TRBD2. This CDR3 region has 20 residues. V shed 6 bases and J 7 bases; nucleotides not matched to a gene: 22. Germline V CDR1 and CDR2: SGHVS, FNYEAQ. The CDR3 sequence: CASSRIPGLAGPAGGNEQFF. The CDR3 nucleotides read TGTGCCAGCAGTCGCATACCGGGACTAGCGGGCCCAGCGGGAGGAAATGAGCAGTTCTTC.

V gene TRBV6-1 combines with J gene TRBJ1-2, with TRBD1 matching over 12 bases. Trimming at V came to 6 bases and at J to 7 bases, leaving 9 bases not matched to a gene. The CDR3 is 15 amino acids. Germline V gene sequence: CDR1 MNHNS, CDR2 SASEGT. CDR3 sequence (DNA): TGTGCCAGCAGGGGACAGGGGGCGCAGTACTCTGGCTACACCTTC. Translation: CASRGQGAQYSGYTF.

The gene calls are TRBV29-1 and TRBJ2-1; 9 nucleotides agree with TRBD1. Trimming cost V 3 bases and J 3 bases; bases outside gene matches: 3. There are 14 residues in the CDR3. Per the germline V gene, CDR1 is SQVTM and CDR2 is ANQGSEA. CDR3: CSVDGTGFYNEQFF. CDR3 sequence (DNA): TGCAGCGTTGACGGGACAGGGTTCTACAATGAGCAGTTCTTC.

The chain uses TRBV11-2 and TRBJ2-1, with 7 bases lining up with TRBD2. V dropped 2 bases and J dropped 1; count of bases not matched to a gene: 14. The CDR3 is 19 amino acids. Germline V gives CDR1 SGHAT, CDR2 FQNNGV. This chain's CDR3 is CASSLLRGVGGNSYNEQFF. DNA for the CDR3: TGTGCCAGCAGCTTACTTCGCGGGGTGGGAGGGAATTCCTACAATGAGCAGTTCTTC. Variable domain in full (rest from reference TRBV11-2 and TRBJ2-1): EAGVAQSPRYKIIEKRQSVAFWCNPISGHATLYWYQQILGQGPKLLIQFQNNGVVDDSQLPKDRFSAERLKGVDSTLKIQPAKLEDSAVYLCASSLLRGVGGNSYNEQFFGPGTRLTVL.

V usage is TRBV2 and J usage is TRBJ2-5; D remains unclear. The assigned J gene may be wrong: the sequence end matches TRBJ2-7 better. This CDR3 has 13 amino acids. CDR1 SNHLY and CDR2 FYNNEI come from the germline V gene. Here the CDR3 reads CASSRTVSYEQYF. The CDR3 DNA reads as TGTGCCAGCAGCCGCACCGTTTCCTACGAGCAGTACTTC.

The chain uses TRBV7-2 and TRBJ2-5; D ambiguous. This CDR3 contains 13 residues. Trimming left V 1 base short and J 4 bases short, with 7 bases between. Germline V gene sequence: CDR1 SGHTA, CDR2 FQGNSA. The chain's CDR3 is CASSLGGRETQYF. CDR3 bases: TGTGCCAGCAGCTTAGGCGGTCGAGAGACCCAGTACTTC. Full variable domain (outside the CDR3, taken from reference TRBV7-2 and TRBJ2-5): GAGVSQSPSNKVTEKGKDVELRCDPISGHTALYWYRQSLGQGLEFLIYFQGNSAPDKSGLPSDRFSAERTGGSVSTLTIQRTQQEDSAVYLCASSLGGRETQYFGPGTRLLVL.

The rearrangement uses TRBV27 and TRBJ2-7, with 7 nucleotides matching TRBD1. Germline lookup yields CDR1 MNHEY and CDR2 SMNVEV (reference sequence). This CDR3 is built from 13 residues. With V trimmed by 5 bases and J by 1 base, 2 bases remained unmatched. The CDR3, as DNA: TGTGCCAGCAGTCGGGACAGATCCTACGAGCAGTACTTC. Amino acid sequence: CASSRDRSYEQYF.

The rearrangement uses TRBV6-1 and TRBJ1-1; 10 bases agree with TRBD1. This CDR3 region has 13 residues. The germline V gene has CDR1 MNHNS and CDR2 SASEGT. With 5 bases clipped from V and 7 bases from J, the junction kept 4 bases outside the gene matches. The CDR3 sequence: CASSNRDRGEAFF. The CDR3 nucleotides are TGTGCCAGCAGTAACCGGGACAGGGGTGAAGCTTTCTTT.

There are a few counts of this clone. This chain links TRBV14 with TRBJ1-2, with TRBD1 matching 7 bases. This CDR3 region has 14 residues. Trimming at V came to 4 bases and at J to 4 bases, leaving 6 bases not matched to a gene. Looked up from germline, CDR1 is SGHDN and CDR2 is FVKESK. The CDR3, as DNA: TGTGCCAGCAGCCCGAGACAGGGTGGCTATGGCTACACCTTC. This translates into CASSPRQGGYGYTF.

The V and J genes are TRBV18 and TRBJ2-7; a possible D gene is TRBD2 (5 bases). The germline gives CDR1 KGHSH, CDR2 LQKENI. The V end lost 1 base, the J end lost 5 bases, and 9 bases lay between the germline ends. The CDR3 has 13 residues. Here the CDR3 DNA reads TGTGCCAGCTCACCACACGCCGGGGACGAGCAGTACTTC. Its protein is CASSPHAGDEQYF.

The V gene is TRBV6-4, the J gene TRBJ2-1; 8 nucleotides match TRBD2. The junction had 7 bases not matched to a gene; V was cut back by 2 bases and J by 7 bases. CDR1 and CDR2 (germline): MRHNA, SNTAGT. The CDR3 has 15 amino acids. Written as DNA, the CDR3 is TGTGCCAGCAGTGACACTCAGCGGGAGATTAATGAGCAGTTCTTC. This codes for CASSDTQREINEQFF.

The sample holds one count of this clone. This chain uses TRBV28 with TRBJ1-1; 7 positions match TRBD1. This CDR3 region has 15 residues. CDR1 is MDHEN, CDR2 SYDVKM, per germline. V was clipped by 5 bases and J by 4 bases; unmatched bases: 10. The CDR3 loop is CASSLPRGLGTEAFF. CDR3 nucleotide sequence: TGTGCCAGCAGTCTACCAAGGGGGCTGGGCACTGAAGCTTTCTTT.

This clone was seen a single time. The V call is TRBV5-1, the J call TRBJ1-2; TRBD1 matches at 7 bases. Unmatched junction bases numbered 4, after V lost 5 bases and J lost 3 bases. The CDR3 covers 13 residues. Per germline, CDR1 SGHRS and CDR2 YFSETQ. The CDR3 protein is CASSIDRDYGYTF. CDR3 sequence (DNA): TGCGCCAGCAGTATAGACAGGGACTATGGCTACACCTTC.

For this clone: At one end, the junction sequence differs from germline, possibly due to a read error. The chain recombines TRBV2 with TRBJ1-1; D unresolved. Per the germline V gene, CDR1 is SNHLY and CDR2 is FYNNEI. The CDR3 extends over 11 amino acids. CDR3 in DNA: TGTGCCAGCATTCATTGGACTGGAGCTTTCTTT. It yields the protein CASIHWTGAFF.

The rearrangement uses TRBV2 and TRBJ2-7; TRBD2 agrees at 10 bases. This CDR3 spans 16 amino acids. From germline, CDR1 is SNHLY and CDR2 FYNNEI. Trimming removed 7 bases from V and 6 bases from J; junction bases left unmatched: 15. In DNA, the CDR3 is TGTGCCAGCAACGGACTAGCGGCTTCCCTCGGGGGCGAGCAGTACTTC. Its translation: CASNGLAASLGGEQYF.